The 2 T cell receptor beta chains presented below share a single source sample, sequenced in a study of T cell responses to AZD1222 COVID-19 vaccine (dated by TCRdb to 2020 to 2022). Per the publication, the time point label means: baseline before first vaccination. Library preparation used the immunoSEQ multiplex PCR assay. TCRdb's version of the immuneACCESS table is confined to in-frame rearrangements and falls short of the full clone set. An unresolved V gene accounts for under half of the shortfall where checked; the remainder is of unknown origin. This sample lists about 60,000 clones; approximately 82% were detected once. Around 20% of the sample comes from the top ten. The sequencing used peripheral blood, collected on day 0 of AZD1222 vaccination. Receptors originate from an adult in good health.

J is TRBJ2-2 and V is TRBV27; D is undetermined. Trimming cost V 3 bases and J 0 bases, with 2 bases left between them. Germline loops: CDR1 MNHEY, CDR2 SMNVEV (reference sequence). The CDR3 consists of 13 residues. CDR3 in DNA: TGTGCCAGCAGTTTTTCGAACACCGGGGAGCTGTTTTTT. Amino acids: CASSFSNTGELFF.

The V call is TRBV9, the J call TRBJ2-1; 12 bases line up with TRBD2. CDR3 length: 15 residues. The V and J ends lost 7 bases and 3 bases, in that order; junction bases with no gene match: 5. The germline CDR1 and CDR2 sequences are SGDLS and YYNGEE. The CDR3 nucleotides are TGTGCCAGCGGGAGGGGACTAGCGGGCTACAATGAGCAGTTCTTC. Translating it yields CASGRGLAGYNEQFF.